Presented here are 17 T cell receptor beta chains from one specimen sequenced in a study of cytotoxic CD8 clonotypes in ibrutinib-treated CLL. Sequencing used immunoSEQ multiplex PCR; TCRdb keeps in-frame clones, though not all of them. Here the sample spans about 330,000 clones, roughly 71% being singletons. Sequencing used PBMCs, obtained after 36 months of ibrutinib treatment. Receptor source: a human donor with chronic lymphocytic leukemia.

The chain combines TRBV4-1 with TRBJ2-1; D unclear. Germline-derived CDR1 and CDR2 are MGHRA and YSYEKL. V dropped 3 bases and J dropped 7 bases, with 16 bases sitting between them. The CDR3 runs 15 residues. The CDR3 loop reads CASSHPVGPTNEQFF. The DNA for the CDR3 is TGCGCCAGCAGCCACCCGGTTGGACCTACGAATGAGCAGTTCTTC.

The V call is TRBV9, the J call TRBJ2-1; a weak D match, TRBD1 (5 bases). The ends were cut back, 4 bases at V and 0 bases at J, with 14 bases in the middle. This CDR3 is built from 16 residues. Germline CDR1 and CDR2: SGDLS and YYNGEE. CDR3 loop: CASSSTDRPSYNEQFF. The CDR3 coding sequence is TGTGCCAGCAGCTCGACTGACAGACCCTCCTACAATGAGCAGTTCTTC.

V and J are TRBV7-9 and TRBJ2-7; D not certain. Germline CDR1 is SEHNR and CDR2 is FQNEAQ (reference sequence). Trimming pared 5 bases from V and 0 bases from J, leaving 11 bases between. The CDR3 is 14 residues long. The DNA for the CDR3 is TGTGCCAGCAGCCAGGTGGCGAGCTCCTACGAGCAGTACTTC. Amino acids: CASSQVASSYEQYF.

The V gene is TRBV11-2, the J gene TRBJ2-7; 10 positions agree with TRBD2. This CDR3 region has 15 residues. V gave up 6 bases and J gave up 2 bases; unmatched junction bases: 7. Germline-derived CDR1 and CDR2 are SGHAT and FQNNGV. This CDR3 is CASRVTSGAAYEQYF. DNA for the CDR3: TGTGCCAGCAGAGTTACTAGCGGGGCGGCCTACGAGCAGTACTTC.

The genes are TRBV11-2 and TRBJ2-7; D uncertain. The CDR3 length is 12 residues. Trimming removed 3 bases from V and 6 bases from J, with 9 bases in between. The germline V gene has CDR1 SGHAT and CDR2 FQNNGV. CDR3 sequence: CASSFVPIEQYF. The CDR3 DNA follows: TGTGCCAGCAGCTTTGTCCCTATCGAGCAGTACTTC.

This chain uses TRBV9 with TRBJ2-1; 12 nucleotides agree with TRBD2. This CDR3 is 14 amino acids long. The ends lost 4 bases at V and 8 bases at J; junction bases unmatched: 4. CDR1 and CDR2 from the germline V gene are SGDLS and YYNGEE. For the CDR3, the DNA is TGTGCCAGCAGCACGGGACTAGCGGGCGATGAGCAGTTCTTC. Its translation is CASSTGLAGDEQFF.

The rearrangement links TRBV11-2 to TRBJ2-3; D ambiguous. V lost 5 bases and J lost 5, with 14 bases in between. The CDR3 has 14 residues. Germline CDR1 reads SGHAT; CDR2 reads FQNNGV. The CDR3 loop reads CASSPTTFLDTQYF. As DNA, the CDR3 is TGTGCCAGCAGCCCCACCACGTTCCTAGATACGCAGTATTTT.

This chain connects TRBV29-1 to TRBJ2-3, with 15 bases identical to TRBD2. There are 17 residues in the CDR3. V shed 8 bases, J shed 1 base, and the junction held 10 bases outside the gene matches. Germline loops: CDR1 SQVTM, CDR2 ANQGSEA. CDR3 region: CSIEGLAGGRGTDTQYF. CDR3 DNA: TGCAGCATCGAAGGACTAGCGGGGGGGCGCGGCACAGATACGCAGTATTTT.

The V gene is TRBV9, the J gene TRBJ1-3; 8 nucleotides line up with TRBD1. This CDR3 contains 18 residues. Germline V lookup: CDR1 SGDLS, CDR2 YYNGEE. The V and J ends lost 4 bases and 4 bases, in that order; junction bases with no gene match: 16. The CDR3, as DNA: TGTGCCAGCAGCCCCCGGACAGGGAGGATTGTATGGGGAAACACCATATATTTT. Translated: CASSPRTGRIVWGNTIYF.

This clone was counted a single time. The rearrangement joins TRBV28 to TRBJ2-7; 7 bases agree with TRBD2. Germline CDR1 is MDHEN and CDR2 is SYDVKM. The CDR3 is made up of 17 amino acids. V was pared by 5 bases and J by 0 bases, with 13 bases of the junction left unmatched. CDR3 in DNA: TGTGCCAGCAGTAGCCCGGGGGGAATTATTAGCTCCTACGAGCAGTACTTC. Its translation: CASSSPGGIISSYEQYF.

V gene TRBV4-3 combines with J gene TRBJ2-5; TRBD1 matches 7 bases. The CDR3 runs 16 residues. Trimming took 0 bases from V and 4 from J; bases not matched to a gene: 8. Germline V gene lookup returns CDR1 LGHNA and CDR2 YSLEER. The CDR3 DNA is TGCGCCAGCAGCCAAGAGCTTCGGGCAGGGGGAGAGACCCAGTACTTC. This gives the protein CASSQELRAGGETQYF.

Concerning this clone itself: The sample carries other DNA sequences with the same CDR3. This rearrangement joins TRBV7-3 to TRBJ2-2, with D uncertain. The CDR3 is 13 amino acids. Per the germline V gene, CDR1 is SGHTA and CDR2 is FQGTGA. Trimming removed 1 base from V and 5 bases from J, with 5 bases in between. CDR3 in DNA: TGTGCCAGCAGCTTAAGAGGTACCGGGGAGCTGTTTTTT. Its translation is CASSLRGTGELFF.

The chain joins TRBV5-1 to TRBJ2-2, with D tentatively TRBD1 (6 bases). V lost 2 bases to trimming and J lost 5 bases, with 19 bases between them. CDR1 and CDR2 (germline): SGHRS, YFSETQ. This CDR3 is built from 17 residues. CDR3 region: CASSFWGRRQETGELFF. CDR3 nucleotides: TGCGCCAGCAGCTTTTGGGGAAGAAGACAGGAGACCGGGGAGCTGTTTTTT.

J is TRBJ1-5 and V is TRBV6-6; D is uncertain. CDR1 is MNHNY, CDR2 SVGAGI, per germline (reference sequence). The CDR3 spans 13 residues. The ends were cut back, 5 bases at V and 7 bases at J, with 12 bases in the middle. The CDR3 here is CASSPDPVQPQHF. CDR3 DNA sequence: TGTGCCAGCAGTCCTGACCCGGTGCAGCCCCAGCATTTT.

This clone was seen only a few times. The J gene is TRBJ1-2, the V gene TRBV29-1, with 8 positions matching TRBD1. Germline V CDR1 and CDR2: SQVTM, ANQGSEA. This CDR3 has 13 residues. V shed 7 bases and J 8 bases; nucleotides not matched to a gene: 12. The CDR3 loop reads CSAGGGTGSGYTF. The CDR3 region has the DNA TGCAGCGCAGGGGGCGGTACAGGGTCAGGCTACACCTTC.

This clone showed up just a few times. V gene TRBV5-6 combines with J gene TRBJ2-6; D gene unclear. V dropped 2 bases and J dropped 0 bases, with 3 bases sitting between them. Germline V gene sequence: CDR1 SGHDT, CDR2 YYEEEE. The CDR3 extends over 14 amino acids. CDR3 nucleotides: TGTGCCAGCAGCTTCACCTCTGGGGCCAACGTCCTGACTTTC. This encodes CASSFTSGANVLTF.

The rearrangement uses TRBV9 and TRBJ2-1; the match to TRBD2 covers 7 bases. Per germline, CDR1 SGDLS and CDR2 YYNGEE. V lost 6 bases to trimming and J lost 8 bases; unmatched junction nucleotides: 11. CDR3 length: 14 residues. The CDR3 is CASNGGGGGHEQFF. CDR3 in DNA: TGTGCCAGCAACGGTGGCGGGGGAGGGCATGAGCAGTTCTTC.